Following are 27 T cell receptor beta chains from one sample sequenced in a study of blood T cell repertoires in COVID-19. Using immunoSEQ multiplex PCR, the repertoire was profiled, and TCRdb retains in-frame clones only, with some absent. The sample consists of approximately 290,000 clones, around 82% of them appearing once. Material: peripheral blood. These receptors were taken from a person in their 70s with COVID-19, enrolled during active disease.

The CDR3 reads CASSLRGIIPETQYF. In DNA form, the CDR3 reads TGTGCCAGCAGTTTACGGGGGATTATCCCAGAGACCCAGTACTTC. This chain links TRBV28 with TRBJ2-5; tentative D call: TRBD2 (6 bases). Trimming cost V 2 bases and J 4 bases, with 14 bases left between them. CDR1 is MDHEN and CDR2 is SYDVKM in the germline V gene. The CDR3 contains 15 residues.

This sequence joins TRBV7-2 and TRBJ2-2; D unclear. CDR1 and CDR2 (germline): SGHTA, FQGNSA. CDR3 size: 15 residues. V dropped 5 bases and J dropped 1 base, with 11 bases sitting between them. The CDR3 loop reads CASSPLFGNTGELFF. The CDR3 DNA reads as TGTGCCAGCAGCCCCCTGTTCGGGAACACCGGGGAGCTGTTTTTT. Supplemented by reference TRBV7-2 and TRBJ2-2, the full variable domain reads GAGVSQSPSNKVTEKGKDVELRCDPISGHTALYWYRQSLGQGLEFLIYFQGNSAPDKSGLPSDRFSAERTGGSVSTLTIQRTQQEDSAVYLCASSPLFGNTGELFFGEGSRLTVL.

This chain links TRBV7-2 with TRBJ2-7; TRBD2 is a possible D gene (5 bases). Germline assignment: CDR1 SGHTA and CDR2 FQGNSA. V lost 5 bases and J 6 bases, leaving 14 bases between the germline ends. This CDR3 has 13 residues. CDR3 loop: CASSRGRRGEQYF. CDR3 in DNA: TGTGCCAGCAGCCGCGGGCGTCGGGGCGAGCAGTACTTC.

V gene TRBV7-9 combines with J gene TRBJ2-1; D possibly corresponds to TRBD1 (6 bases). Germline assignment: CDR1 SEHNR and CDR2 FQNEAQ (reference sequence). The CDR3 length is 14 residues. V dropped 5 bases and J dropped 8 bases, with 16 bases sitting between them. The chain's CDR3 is CASSPDRGGDEQFF. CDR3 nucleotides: TGTGCCAGCAGCCCGGACAGAGGAGGAGATGAGCAGTTCTTC.

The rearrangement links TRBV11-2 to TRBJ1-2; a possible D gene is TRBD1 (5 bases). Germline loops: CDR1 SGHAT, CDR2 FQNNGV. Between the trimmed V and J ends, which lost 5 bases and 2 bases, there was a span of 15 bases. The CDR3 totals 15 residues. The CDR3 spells CASSVRQMMNYGYTF. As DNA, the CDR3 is TGTGCCAGCAGCGTCAGACAGATGATGAACTATGGCTACACCTTC.

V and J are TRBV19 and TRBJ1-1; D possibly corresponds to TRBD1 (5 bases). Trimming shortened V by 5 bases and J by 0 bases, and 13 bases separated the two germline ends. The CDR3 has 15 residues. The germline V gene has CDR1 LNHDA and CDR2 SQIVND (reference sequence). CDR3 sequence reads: CASSAPGPMNTEAFF. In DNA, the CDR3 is TGTGCCAGTAGTGCCCCAGGGCCCATGAACACTGAAGCTTTCTTT.

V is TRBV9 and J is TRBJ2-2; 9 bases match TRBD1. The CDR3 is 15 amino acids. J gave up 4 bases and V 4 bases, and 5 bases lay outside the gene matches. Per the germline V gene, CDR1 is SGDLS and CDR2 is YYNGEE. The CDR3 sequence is CASSSRTGATGELFF. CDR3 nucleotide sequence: TGTGCCAGCAGCTCCCGGACAGGGGCCACCGGGGAGCTGTTTTTT.

The CDR3 nucleotides read TGCAGTGCCAGTACTGTTACGAGCGGAAACACCATATATTTT. Protein sequence: CSASTVTSGNTIYF. The rearrangement uses TRBV20-1 and TRBJ1-3; D unresolved. The CDR3 is 14 amino acids. The V gene lost 6 bases and the J gene lost 4 bases, with 16 bases spanning the gap. Germline values: CDR1 DFQATT, CDR2 SNEGSKA (reference sequence).

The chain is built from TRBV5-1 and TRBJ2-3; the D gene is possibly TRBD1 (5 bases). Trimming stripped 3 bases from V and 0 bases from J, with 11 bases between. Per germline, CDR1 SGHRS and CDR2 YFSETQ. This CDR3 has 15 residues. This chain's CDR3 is CASSWQGQSTDTQYF. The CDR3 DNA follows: TGCGCCAGCAGCTGGCAGGGCCAGAGCACAGATACGCAGTATTTT.

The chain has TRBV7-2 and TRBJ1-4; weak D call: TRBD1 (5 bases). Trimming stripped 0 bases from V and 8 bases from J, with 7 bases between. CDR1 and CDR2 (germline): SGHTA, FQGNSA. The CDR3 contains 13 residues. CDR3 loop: CASSLARGEKLFF. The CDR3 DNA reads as TGTGCCAGCAGCTTAGCGCGGGGCGAAAAACTGTTTTTT.

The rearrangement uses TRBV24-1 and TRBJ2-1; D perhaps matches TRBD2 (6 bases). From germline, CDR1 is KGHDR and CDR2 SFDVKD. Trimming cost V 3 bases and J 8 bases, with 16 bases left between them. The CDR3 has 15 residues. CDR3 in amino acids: CATSDTGTQVDEQFF. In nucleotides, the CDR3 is TGTGCCACCAGTGATACCGGGACTCAGGTCGATGAGCAGTTCTTC.

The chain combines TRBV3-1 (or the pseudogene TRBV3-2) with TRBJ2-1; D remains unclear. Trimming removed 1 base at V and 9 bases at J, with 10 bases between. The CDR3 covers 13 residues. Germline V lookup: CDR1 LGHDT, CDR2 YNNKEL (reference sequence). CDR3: CASSQGLASEQFF. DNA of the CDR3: TGTGCCAGCAGCCAAGGTCTTGCGAGTGAGCAGTTCTTC.

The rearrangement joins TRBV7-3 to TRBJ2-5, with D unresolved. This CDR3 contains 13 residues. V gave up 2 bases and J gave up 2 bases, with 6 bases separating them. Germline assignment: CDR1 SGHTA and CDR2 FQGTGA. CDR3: CASSLQTQETQYF. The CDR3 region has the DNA TGTGCCAGCAGCTTACAAACTCAAGAGACCCAGTACTTC.

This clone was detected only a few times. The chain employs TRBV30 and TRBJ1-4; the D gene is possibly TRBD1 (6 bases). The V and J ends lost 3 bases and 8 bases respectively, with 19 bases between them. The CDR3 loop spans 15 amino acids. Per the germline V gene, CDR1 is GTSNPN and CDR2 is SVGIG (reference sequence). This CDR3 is CAWRLPGQGKEKLFF. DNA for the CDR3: TGTGCCTGGAGGTTACCGGGACAAGGAAAGGAAAAACTGTTTTTT.

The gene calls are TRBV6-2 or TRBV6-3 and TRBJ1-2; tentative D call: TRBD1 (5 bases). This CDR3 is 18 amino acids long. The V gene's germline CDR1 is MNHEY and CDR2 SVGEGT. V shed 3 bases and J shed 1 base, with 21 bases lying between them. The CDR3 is CASSYYPAGSLHNYGYTF. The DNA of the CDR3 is TGTGCCAGCAGTTATTATCCGGCAGGGTCGCTTCATAACTATGGCTACACCTTC.

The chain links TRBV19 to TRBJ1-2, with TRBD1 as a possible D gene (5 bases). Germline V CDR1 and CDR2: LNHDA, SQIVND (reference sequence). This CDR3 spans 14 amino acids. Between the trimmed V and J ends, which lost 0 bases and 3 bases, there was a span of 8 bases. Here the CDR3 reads CASSIDRGDYGYTF. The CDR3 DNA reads TGTGCCAGTAGTATAGATCGGGGGGACTATGGCTACACCTTC. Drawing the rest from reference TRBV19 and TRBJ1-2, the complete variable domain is DGGITQSPKYLFRKEGQNVTLSCEQNLNHDAMYWYRQDPGQGLRLIYYSQIVNDFQKGDIAEGYSVSREKKESFPLTVTSAQKNPTAFYLCASSIDRGDYGYTFGSGTRLTVV.

The CDR3 nucleotides are TGTGCCAGTAGTCAAAGACTGGGGGGGAAATCTGGTGGCTACACCTTC. It codes for CASSQRLGGKSGGYTF. V usage is TRBV19 and J usage is TRBJ1-2; tentatively, D is TRBD1 (5 bases). This CDR3 is 16 amino acids long. Deletions cut 5 bases from V and 7 bases from J, with 23 bases between. Looked up from germline, CDR1 is LNHDA and CDR2 is SQIVND (reference sequence).

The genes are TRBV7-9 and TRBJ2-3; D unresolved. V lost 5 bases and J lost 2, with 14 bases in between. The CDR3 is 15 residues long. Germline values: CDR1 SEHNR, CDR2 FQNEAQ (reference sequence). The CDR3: CASSRVDPSTDTQYF. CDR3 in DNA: TGTGCCAGCAGCCGCGTAGATCCCTCCACAGATACGCAGTATTTT.

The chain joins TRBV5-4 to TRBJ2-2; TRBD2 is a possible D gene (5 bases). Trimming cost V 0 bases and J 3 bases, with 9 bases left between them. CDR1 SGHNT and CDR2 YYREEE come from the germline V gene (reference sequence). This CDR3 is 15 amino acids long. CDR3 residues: CASSLDGLHTGELFF. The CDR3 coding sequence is TGTGCCAGCAGCTTGGACGGACTCCACACCGGGGAGCTGTTTTTT.

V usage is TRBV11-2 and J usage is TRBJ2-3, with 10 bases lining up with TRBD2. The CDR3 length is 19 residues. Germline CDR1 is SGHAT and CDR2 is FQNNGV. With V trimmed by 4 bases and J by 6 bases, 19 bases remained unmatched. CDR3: CASSSRGHAGTSEMDTQYF. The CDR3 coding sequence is TGTGCCAGCAGCTCTCGGGGCCACGCCGGGACTAGCGAGATGGATACGCAGTATTTT.

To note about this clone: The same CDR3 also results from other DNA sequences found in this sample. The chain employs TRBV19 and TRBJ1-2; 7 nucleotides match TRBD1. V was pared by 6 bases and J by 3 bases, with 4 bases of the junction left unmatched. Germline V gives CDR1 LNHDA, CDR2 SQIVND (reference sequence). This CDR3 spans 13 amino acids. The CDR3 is CASRPTGDYGYTF. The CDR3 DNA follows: TGTGCCAGTAGGCCAACAGGGGACTATGGCTACACCTTC.

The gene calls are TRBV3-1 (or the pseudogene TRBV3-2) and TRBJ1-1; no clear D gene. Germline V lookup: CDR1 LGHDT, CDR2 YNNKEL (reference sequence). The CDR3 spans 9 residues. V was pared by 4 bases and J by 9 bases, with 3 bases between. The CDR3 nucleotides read TGTGCCAGCAGCCTAAAAGCTTTCTTT. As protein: CASSLKAFF.

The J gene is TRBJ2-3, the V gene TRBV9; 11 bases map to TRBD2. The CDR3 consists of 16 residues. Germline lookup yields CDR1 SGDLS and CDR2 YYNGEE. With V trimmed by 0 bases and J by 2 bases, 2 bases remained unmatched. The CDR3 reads CASSVAGLADTDTQYF. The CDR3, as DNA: TGTGCCAGCAGCGTAGCGGGACTAGCGGACACAGATACGCAGTATTTT.

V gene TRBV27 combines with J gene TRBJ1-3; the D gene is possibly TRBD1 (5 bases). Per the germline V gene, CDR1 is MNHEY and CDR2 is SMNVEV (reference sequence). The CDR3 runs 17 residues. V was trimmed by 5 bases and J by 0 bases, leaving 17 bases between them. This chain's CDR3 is CASSAGRTTYSGNTIYF. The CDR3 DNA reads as TGTGCCAGCAGTGCGGGACGGACAACTTACTCTGGAAACACCATATATTTT.

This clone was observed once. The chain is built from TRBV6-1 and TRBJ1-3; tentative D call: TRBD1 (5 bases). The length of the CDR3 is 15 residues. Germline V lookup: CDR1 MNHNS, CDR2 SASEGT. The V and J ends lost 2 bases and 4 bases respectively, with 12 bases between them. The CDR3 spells CASSETRVRGNTIYF. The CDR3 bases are TGTGCCAGCAGTGAAACCAGGGTCCGCGGAAACACCATATATTTT.

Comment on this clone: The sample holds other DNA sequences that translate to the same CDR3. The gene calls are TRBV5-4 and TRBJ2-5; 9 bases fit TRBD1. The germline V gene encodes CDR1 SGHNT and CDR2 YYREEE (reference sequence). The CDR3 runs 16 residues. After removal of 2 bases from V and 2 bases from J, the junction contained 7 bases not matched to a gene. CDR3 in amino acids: CASSLAGTGNQETQYF. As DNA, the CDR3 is TGTGCCAGCAGCTTAGCCGGGACAGGGAATCAAGAGACCCAGTACTTC. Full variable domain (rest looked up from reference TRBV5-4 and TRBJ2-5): ETGVTQSPTHLIKTRGQQVTLRCSSQSGHNTVSWYQQALGQGPQFIFQYYREEENGRGNFPPRFSGLQFPNYSSELNVNALELDDSALYLCASSLAGTGNQETQYFGPGTRLLVL.

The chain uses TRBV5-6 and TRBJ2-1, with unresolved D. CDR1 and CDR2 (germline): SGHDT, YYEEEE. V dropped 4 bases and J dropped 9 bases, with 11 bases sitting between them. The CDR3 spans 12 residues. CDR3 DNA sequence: TGTGCCAGCAGCCTGCTGAGCACTGAGCAGTTCTTC. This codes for CASSLLSTEQFF.